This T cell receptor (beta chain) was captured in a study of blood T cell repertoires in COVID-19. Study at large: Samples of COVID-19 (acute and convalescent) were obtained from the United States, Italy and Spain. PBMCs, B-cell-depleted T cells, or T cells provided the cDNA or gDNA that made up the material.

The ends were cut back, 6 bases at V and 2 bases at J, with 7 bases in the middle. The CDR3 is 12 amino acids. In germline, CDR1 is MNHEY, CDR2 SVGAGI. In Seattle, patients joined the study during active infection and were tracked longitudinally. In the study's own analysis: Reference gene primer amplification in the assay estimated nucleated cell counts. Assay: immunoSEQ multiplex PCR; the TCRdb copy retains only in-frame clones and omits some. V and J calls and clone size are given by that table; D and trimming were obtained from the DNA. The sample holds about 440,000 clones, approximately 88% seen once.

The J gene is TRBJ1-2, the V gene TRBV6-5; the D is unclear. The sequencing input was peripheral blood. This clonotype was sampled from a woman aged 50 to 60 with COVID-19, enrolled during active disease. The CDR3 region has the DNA TGTGCCAGCAGCCGGGAGAACTATGGCTACACCTTC. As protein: CASSRENYGYTF.